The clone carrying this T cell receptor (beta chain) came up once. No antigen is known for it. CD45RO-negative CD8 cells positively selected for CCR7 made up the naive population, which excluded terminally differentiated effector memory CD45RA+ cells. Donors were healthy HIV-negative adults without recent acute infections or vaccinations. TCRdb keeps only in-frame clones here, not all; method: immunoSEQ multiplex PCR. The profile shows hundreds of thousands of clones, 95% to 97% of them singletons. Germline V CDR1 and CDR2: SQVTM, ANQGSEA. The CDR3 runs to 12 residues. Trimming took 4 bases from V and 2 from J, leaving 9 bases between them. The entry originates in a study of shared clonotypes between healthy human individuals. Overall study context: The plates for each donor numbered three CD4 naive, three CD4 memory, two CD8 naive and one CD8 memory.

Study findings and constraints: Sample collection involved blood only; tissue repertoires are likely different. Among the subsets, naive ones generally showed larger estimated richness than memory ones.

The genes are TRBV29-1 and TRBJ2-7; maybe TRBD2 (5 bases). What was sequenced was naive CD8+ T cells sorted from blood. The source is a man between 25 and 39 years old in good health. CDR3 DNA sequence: TGCAGCGTTGCCGGCGGGCCCTACGAGCAGTACTTC. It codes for CSVAGGPYEQYF.